This TCR beta chain was retrieved from a study of cytomegalovirus exposure and HLA in healthy donors (dated by TCRdb to the late 2010s). Describing the broader study: An earlier analysis of several hundred of the donors reported approximately 300 Gb of sequence data and approximately 120 million unique TCR beta sequences obtained from roughly 180 million T cells. An early release covering over 500 HLA-typed donors comprised 300 to 350 gigabases of sequencing data and 85 million to 100 million unique TCR sequences. Of the 350 to 400 genotyped donors, about 80% fell in the genetic ancestry cluster associated with self-reported Caucasian donors. The aim of the study was to test whether cataloging public T cell receptors could identify signatures of past pathogen exposure. Using immunosequencing, the study profiled T cell repertoires from about 620 subjects and related those repertoires to cytomegalovirus serostatus. Besides the first cohort of about 730 subjects, a separate validation cohort made up of 120 different subjects was used. To predict cytomegalovirus infection status, the study brought together high-throughput TCR immunosequencing, statistical association of individual TCRs with disease status, and machine learning. In a later analysis, previously published TCR beta repertoires from 550 to 700 donors were re-analyzed and high-resolution HLA genotyping was added so that TCR occurrence patterns could be studied. Rather than drawing on any new phenotypic data, the later analysis identified candidate immune exposures from TCR beta sequences and the way those sequences occurred across donors. An earlier analysis of 587 of the donors used high-throughput TCR beta sequencing to judge whether each TCR beta V gene segment behaved as functional or pseudogenic. Donor age, sex, ethnicity and CMV serostatus were compiled together with the repertoire data. In a later genetic analysis, genome-wide SNP genotypes for about 55% of the roughly 700 donors were used, and that subset was treated as a discovery cohort. Every discovery cohort repertoire had been produced on one sequencing platform. HLA typing covered class I and class II loci at four-digit resolution. Typing coverage differed by locus: A, B, C, DRB1 and DQB1 were typed in about 620-630 donors, DQA1 in 522, DPA1 in 600 to 610, and DPB1 in around 440. About five DR-DQ haplotypes were handled as single units for association and clustering because linkage in the cohort was strong. On average, around 240,000 unique TCR beta nucleotide sequences were sequenced per donor among a few hundred genotyped donors of the cohort, with roughly 18% of those sequences being non-productive. Broader findings and caveats from the paper: Linkage disequilibrium might explain the correlated functional status among segregating V segments, but an unknown experimental factor could not be ruled out. Strong co-occurrence of HLA alleles, especially DR and DQ, made assigning TCR associations to individual alleles difficult. A cluster of highly shared sequence variants was judged likely to be a technical artifact of the sequencing pipeline. In a later analysis, around 17,000 TCR beta sequences were associated with specific HLA alleles at a false discovery rate of 0.05. In the study, approximately 150 TCR beta chains were listed as associated with cytomegalovirus. A further reported finding was that TCR beta sequences accurately predicted the HLA-A and HLA-B alleles for most subjects in the first cohort. Because HLA typing was missing for some donors at each locus, association tests included only the typed subset. Three of the identified cytomegalovirus-associated TCR beta chains were confirmed in vitro to be specific for cytomegalovirus antigens. In a later analysis, most CMV-associated TCR beta chains were found to appear HLA-restricted, with HLA associations seemingly driven largely by CMV exposure. Compared with the 666-donor mean, donors in an Asian-associated ancestry cluster had fewer N-insertions in productive TCRs, according to a later genetic analysis. Cytomegalovirus status was reported to be diagnosed by the classifier with high specificity and sensitivity in both the original and validation cohorts. According to the authors, the approach could potentially be generalized to other disease states and immunological phenotypes. A later genetic analysis associated a missense DCLRE1C variant with V-gene and J-gene trimming of TCR beta chains, and an independent cohort replicated the association. The 87-base-pair reads could not distinguish some IMGT-functional V segments, including TRBV6-2 and TRBV6-3, so those segments were excluded. In an earlier analysis of about 600 of the donors, most TCR beta V segments appeared in productive rearrangements about 90% or about 30% of the time, broadly matching IMGT annotations. Roughly uniform sequencing depth across donors was assumed in presence/absence analyses, although this assumption may not hold. The only immune exposure information available for the cohort was CMV serostatus. The cohort was sequenced for TCR beta chains only, and without alpha or paired-chain data the features that could be detected were limited. In a later analysis, the rate of TCR association differed among HLA loci, with DRB1 alleles having the most associated TCRs and HLA-C alleles having the fewest. Most TCR sequences were seen in very few donors, while some public TCRs were found in many individuals. In a later analysis, several top co-occurrence clusters were reported to appear linked to parvovirus B19, influenza, CMV and Epstein-Barr virus. Compared with equally common non-associated chains, HLA-associated TCR beta chains in a later analysis were more clonally expanded and had lower generation probabilities. Because counts were too low, about 18 rarely observed V segments, including chromosome 9 orphons, were excluded from the earlier analysis of 500 to 700 of the donors.

Receptor libraries were prepared by the immunoSEQ multiplex PCR assay. For the multiplex PCR, a mixture combining 60 forward primers for TCR Vbeta segments and 13 reverse primers for TCR Jbeta segments was used. The CDR3 region of rearranged TCR beta genes was amplified from genomic DNA by a multiplex PCR assay. The amplified TCR beta libraries were sequenced on the Illumina HiSeq System as 87-base-pair reads. The study's processing was this. In a later analysis, tens of millions of unique TCR beta chains were counted across the roughly 610 repertoires, and approximately 11 million of these chains were shared by at least two donors. Raw reads were error-corrected and collapsed into unique sequences by a nearest-neighbor algorithm in which closely related sequences were merged to remove PCR and sequencing errors. To assign V, D and J gene segments, CDR3 sequences were aligned to IMGT reference sequences. For a sequence to be retained, a match of at least six nucleotides to both a V gene segment and a J gene segment was required. A rearrangement counted as productive if the CDR3 had no stop codons and remained in frame with V and J, and every other rearrangement counted as non-productive. Following IMGT convention, CDR3 was defined as the stretch from the second conserved V-encoded cysteine to the conserved J-encoded phenylalanine. In an earlier analysis of around 640 of the donors, sequences lacking an unambiguous match to a single V gene segment were excluded. An earlier analysis of some 500 of the donors classified V segments as functional when productive rearrangements were above 56.7% and as segregating when the standard deviation between donors was above 5%. To diagnose cytomegalovirus status from the catalog of TCR beta chain sequences, a statistical classification framework was built. A later analysis assigned V and J genes by comparing TCR nucleotide sequences with IMGT/GENE-DB human TR gene sequences. A later analysis assigned CDR3 sequences and most-parsimonious VDJ recombination scenarios with the TCRdist pipeline. A later analysis defined each TCR beta chain by its CDR3 amino acid sequence plus V-gene family, and excluded reads lacking a unique V-gene family. In a later analysis, around 650 highly shared, low-generation-probability nucleotide sequences were removed to address suspected cross-contamination and a sequencing artifact. For each public chain, a later analysis derived a clonal expansion index from normalized ranks of inferred template counts within each repertoire. In a later analysis, generation probabilities were computed using a VDJ recombination model fitted to out-of-frame rearrangements, and the results were checked against IGoR. Hypergeometric tests were used in a later analysis to score TCR-TCR, TCR-HLA and TCR-CMV co-occurrence, with a repertoire-size bias correction applied to the TCR pairs. False discovery rates were estimated in a later analysis by permuting HLA or CMV assignments 20 times. In a later analysis, co-occurring TCRs were grouped with DBSCAN, and TCRdist sequence similarity was added when clustering was performed within HLA-allele-positive subsets. Repertoires with fewer than 30,000 or more than 120,000 public chains, plus five repertoires with anomalous nucleotide sharing, were excluded from co-occurrence clustering. In its TCRdb copy, this immuneACCESS table keeps in-frame sequences only and misses some clones. Where compared with another copy, unresolved V genes explain less than half of these, and the others have no known cause. The DNA gave D and trimming, while V, J and clone size come from that table. This sample comprises 95,000 to 100,000 clones, about 81% of them detected only once. The ten largest clones represent more than 9% of the sample.

The cohort consisted of hundreds of healthy bone marrow donors. Cohort members were all nominally healthy when sampled, although unrecorded immune exposures were likely present. The donor was CMV seronegative and was included in the group of several hundred seronegative cohort members. A peripheral blood sample was collected from each donor, and TCR beta sequencing was performed on peripheral blood mononuclear cells. The Qiagen DNeasy Blood Extraction Kit was used to extract genomic DNA from the blood cell samples. As concerns this clone: Its cognate antigen has yet to be identified. No base qualities exist here, and no much larger clone lies one base off it.

Per the germline V gene (reference sequence), LNHDA is the CDR1 and SQIVND is the CDR2. The CDR3 sequence holds 14 residues, the cysteine and phenylalanine included. Only CDR3 DNA remains: 42 bases, in frame from the first base. Cut back by 3 bases and 6 bases, the V and J ends lie 15 bases apart. The receptor's source is a man aged 50 to 59 in good health and CMV-seronegative. Sequencing used PBMCs. The rearrangement combines TRBV19 with TRBJ2-7; the best D guess is TRBD2, with 5 bases matching. CDR3 loop: CASSIGDSNREQYF. The nucleotide sequence reads as follows: TGTGCCAGTAGTATCGGGGATTCTAATCGCGAGCAGTACTTC.